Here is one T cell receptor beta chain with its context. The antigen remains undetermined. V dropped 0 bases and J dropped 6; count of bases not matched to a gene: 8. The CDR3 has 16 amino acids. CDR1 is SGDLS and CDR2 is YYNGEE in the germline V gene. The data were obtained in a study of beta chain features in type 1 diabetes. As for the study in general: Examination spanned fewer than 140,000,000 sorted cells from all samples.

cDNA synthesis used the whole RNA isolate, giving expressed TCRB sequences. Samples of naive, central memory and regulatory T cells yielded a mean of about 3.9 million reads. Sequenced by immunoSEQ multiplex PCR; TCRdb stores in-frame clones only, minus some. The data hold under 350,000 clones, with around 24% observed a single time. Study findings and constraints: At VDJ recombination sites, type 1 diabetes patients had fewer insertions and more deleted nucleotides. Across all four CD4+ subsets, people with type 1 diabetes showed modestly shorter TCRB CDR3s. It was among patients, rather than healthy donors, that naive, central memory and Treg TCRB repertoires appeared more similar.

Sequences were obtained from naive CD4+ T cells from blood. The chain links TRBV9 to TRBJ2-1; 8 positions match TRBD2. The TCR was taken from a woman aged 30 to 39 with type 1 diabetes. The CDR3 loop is CASSVVGRAILNEQFF. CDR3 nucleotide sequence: TGTGCCAGCAGCGTAGTCGGGAGGGCCATCCTCAATGAGCAGTTCTTC.